This entry lists 12 T cell receptor beta chains sequenced from one sample in a study of T cell responses to AZD1222 COVID-19 vaccine. TCRdb keeps only in-frame clones here, not all; method: immunoSEQ multiplex PCR. The sample lists 150,000 to 200,000 clones; almost 95% were seen once. The sample in question was peripheral blood, obtained on day 0 of AZD1222 vaccination. These receptors all come from an adult in good health.

The V call is TRBV5-1, the J call TRBJ1-5; TRBD1 matches at 7 bases. CDR3 length: 16 residues. Germline-derived CDR1 and CDR2 are SGHRS and YFSETQ. Losses at the gene ends were 4 bases for V and 0 bases for J; bases not matched to a gene: 7. CDR3 in amino acids: CASSPGTAYSNQPQHF. Here the CDR3 DNA reads TGCGCCAGCAGCCCTGGGACAGCCTATAGCAATCAGCCCCAGCATTTT.

This clone was observed a single time. This chain joins TRBV21-1 and TRBJ2-7. TRBV21-1 is a pseudogene. The CDR3 contains 13 residues. Here the CDR3 reads CAGELLRSYEQYF. Written as DNA, the CDR3 is TGTGCCGGGGAACTCCTTCGCTCCTACGAGCAGTACTTC.

The chain employs TRBV11-2 and TRBJ2-5, with D maybe TRBD1 (5 bases). This CDR3 spans 18 amino acids. Germline CDR1 reads SGHAT; CDR2 reads FQNNGV. Trimming left V 6 bases short and J 3 bases short, with 26 bases between. The CDR3 region is CASRTPTQGQGKEETQYF. CDR3 sequence (DNA): TGTGCCAGCAGGACCCCGACCCAGGGCCAGGGTAAAGAAGAGACCCAGTACTTC.

The V call is TRBV6-5, the J call TRBJ1-2; D unresolved. CDR3 length: 11 amino acids. Trimming pared 8 bases from V and 1 base from J, leaving 5 bases between. CDR1 is MNHEY and CDR2 is SVGAGI in the germline V gene. The CDR3 sequence is CASGGNYGYTF. In nucleotides, the CDR3 is TGTGCCAGCGGCGGTAACTATGGCTACACCTTC.

A single count supports this clone. The genes are TRBV2 and TRBJ1-4; no definite D call. With 6 bases removed from V and 8 bases from J, the gap between germline ends came to 10 bases. The CDR3 extends over 12 amino acids. CDR1 and CDR2 (germline): SNHLY, FYNNEI. The CDR3 DNA reads TGTGCCAGCAGGCGAGGTGACGAAAAACTGTTTTTT. Translating it yields CASRRGDEKLFF.

The chain uses TRBV19 and TRBJ1-2; 7 bases fit TRBD1. V shed 4 bases, J shed 5 bases, and the junction held 4 bases outside the gene matches. The CDR3 runs 13 residues. The germline V gene has CDR1 LNHDA and CDR2 SQIVND (reference sequence). CDR3 sequence reads: CASSTPTGYGYTF. In DNA form, the CDR3 reads TGTGCCAGTAGTACTCCGACAGGGTATGGCTACACCTTC.

CDR3 protein: CAISESWEKREATDTQYF. Here the CDR3 DNA reads TGTGCCATCAGTGAGTCATGGGAAAAGCGGGAGGCCACAGATACGCAGTATTTT. The gene calls are TRBV10-3 and TRBJ2-3, with TRBD2 identical over 9 bases. V gave up 0 bases and J gave up 2 bases; unmatched junction bases: 9. The CDR3 sequence is 18 residues long. Germline CDR1 and CDR2: ENHRY and SYGVKD.

This clone was picked up a small number of times. The chain recombines TRBV7-8 with TRBJ2-7; D may be TRBD1 (6 bases). The germline V gene encodes CDR1 SGHVS and CDR2 FQNEAQ. The V end was cut by 6 bases, the J end by 5 bases, with 17 bases between. The CDR3 sequence is 14 residues long. CDR3 sequence: CASRLQGSPHEQYF. Written as DNA, the CDR3 is TGTGCCAGCAGATTGCAGGGGTCGCCCCACGAGCAGTACTTC.

The genes are TRBV2 and TRBJ2-7; TRBD2 matches at 7 bases. CDR3 length equals 12 residues. Germline CDR1 SNHLY, CDR2 FYNNEI. With V trimmed by 7 bases and J by 2 bases, 2 bases remained unmatched. CDR3 protein: CASTSGPYEQYF. The CDR3 DNA reads as TGTGCCAGCACTAGCGGTCCCTACGAGCAGTACTTC.

V is TRBV18 and J is TRBJ2-6; no clear D gene. V was trimmed by 2 bases and J by 0 bases, leaving 5 bases between them. The germline CDR1 and CDR2 sequences are KGHSH and LQKENI. The CDR3 covers 15 residues. The CDR3 spells CASSPWSSGANVLTF. As DNA, the CDR3 is TGTGCCAGCTCACCATGGTCCTCTGGGGCCAACGTCCTGACTTTC.

Remarks on this clone: The sample holds other DNA sequences that translate to the same CDR3. The chain has TRBV12-3 or TRBV12-4 and TRBJ2-5; D perhaps matches TRBD2 (5 bases). V lost 5 bases and J 5 bases, leaving 12 bases between the germline ends. This CDR3 has 13 residues. CDR3 in amino acids: CASSLLGGETQYF. The CDR3 region has the DNA TGTGCCAGCAGTCTACTAGGCGGTGAGACCCAGTACTTC.

The chain links TRBV30 to TRBJ2-4; D is undetermined. CDR1 is GTSNPN, CDR2 SVGIG, per germline (reference sequence). V lost 2 bases and J lost 0, with 2 bases in between. The CDR3 is 12 amino acids. In DNA form, the CDR3 reads TGTGCCTGGAGTATAGCCAAAAACATTCAGTACTTC. Translating it yields CAWSIAKNIQYF. Supplemented by reference TRBV30 and TRBJ2-4, the full variable domain reads SQTIHQWPATLVQPVGSPLSLECTVEGTSNPNLYWYRQAAGRGLQLLFYSVGIGQISSEVPQNLSASRPQDRQFILSSKKLLLSDSGFYLCAWSIAKNIQYFGAGTRLSVL.